The next 14 T cell receptor beta chains were all read from a single sample in a study of T cells in narcolepsy. Sequenced by immunoSEQ multiplex PCR; TCRdb stores in-frame clones only, minus some. Among more than 30,000 clones listed, around 86% were seen once. Material: memory (CD45RA-) CD4+ T cells from blood. The receptor set was obtained from a human donor in good health.

CDR3 in amino acids: CASSRNPPGQGASGELFF. The CDR3 coding sequence is TGCGCCAGCAGCAGAAACCCACCGGGACAGGGGGCATCCGGGGAGCTGTTTTTT. This rearrangement joins TRBV5-1 to TRBJ2-2; 12 positions agree with TRBD1. The CDR3 loop spans 18 amino acids. The J segment lost 6 bases and the V segment lost 4 bases, leaving 13 bases of the junction unmatched. Germline-derived CDR1 and CDR2 are SGHRS and YFSETQ.

V gene TRBV7-2 combines with J gene TRBJ2-7; perhaps TRBD2 as D (5 bases). V gave up 5 bases and J gave up 1 base, with 9 bases separating them. CDR1 is SGHTA, CDR2 FQGNSA, per germline. This CDR3 comprises 13 residues. The CDR3 loop reads CASSRDNSYEQYV. CDR3 nucleotides: TGTGCCAGCAGCCGGGATAATTCCTACGAGCAGTACGTC.

The V call is TRBV6-4, the J call TRBJ1-6; D is possibly TRBD1 (6 bases). Trimming left V 4 bases short and J 9 bases short, with 10 bases between. Germline lookup yields CDR1 MRHNA and CDR2 SNTAGT. The length of the CDR3 is 13 residues. CDR3 amino acids: CASSAETGSPLHF. Here the CDR3 DNA reads TGTGCCAGCAGTGCCGAGACAGGTTCACCCCTCCACTTT.

This chain connects TRBV7-9 to TRBJ2-7; D tentatively fits TRBD1 or TRBD2 (5 bases each). Germline V gene sequence: CDR1 SEHNR, CDR2 FQNEAQ (reference sequence). Trimming removed 0 bases from V and 0 bases from J, with 12 bases in between. CDR3 length: 16 residues. CDR3 sequence reads: CASSLAPGRSSYEQYF. CDR3 coding DNA: TGTGCCAGCAGCTTAGCGCCGGGACGGAGCTCCTACGAGCAGTACTTC.

This chain connects TRBV6-5 to TRBJ2-3; the match to TRBD2 covers 14 bases. Germline V CDR1 and CDR2: MNHEY, SVGAGI. After removal of 6 bases from V and 9 bases from J, the junction contained 8 bases not matched to a gene. This CDR3 contains 15 residues. The chain's CDR3 is CASSLTSGGAKTQYF. The CDR3 nucleotides are TGTGCCAGCAGCTTGACTAGCGGGGGGGCGAAGACGCAGTATTTT.

V usage is TRBV19 and J usage is TRBJ2-3; TRBD1 matches 8 bases. The CDR3 runs 15 residues. J was trimmed by 6 bases and V by 5 bases; bases with no gene match: 10. The germline V gene has CDR1 LNHDA and CDR2 SQIVND (reference sequence). CDR3 DNA sequence: TGTGCCAGTAGTTGGGCAGGGGGCCATAAGGATACGCAGTATTTT. Encoded protein: CASSWAGGHKDTQYF.

V is TRBV6-1 and J is TRBJ1-1; D not certain. The ends were cut back, 10 bases at V and 4 bases at J, with 16 bases in the middle. Germline CDR1 MNHNS, CDR2 SASEGT. The CDR3 totals 13 residues. CDR3 amino acids: CATIEYRATEAFF. As DNA, the CDR3 is TGTGCCACCATTGAATATAGGGCCACTGAAGCTTTCTTT.

V gene TRBV28 combines with J gene TRBJ1-4; D may be TRBD1 (5 bases). Looked up from germline, CDR1 is MDHEN and CDR2 is SYDVKM. The CDR3 spans 16 residues. The V end lost 2 bases, the J end lost 0 bases, and 10 bases lay between the germline ends. CDR3 loop: CASSLRPGATNEKLFF. The CDR3 nucleotides are TGTGCCAGCAGTTTACGGCCGGGGGCAACTAATGAAAAACTGTTTTTT.

This clone was found once. The chain joins TRBV5-4 to TRBJ1-1; D is unclear. The CDR3 is 14 residues long. Germline-derived CDR1 and CDR2 are SGHNT and YYREEE (reference sequence). Deletions cut 4 bases from V and 0 bases from J, with 10 bases between. The CDR3 DNA sequence: TGTGCCAGCAGCCTGGTGAACGTGAACACTGAAGCTTTCTTT. Amino acid sequence: CASSLVNVNTEAFF.

This clone showed up just once. This sequence joins TRBV7-6 and TRBJ1-4, with unresolved D. Germline V gene data show CDR1 as SGHVS and CDR2 as FNYEAQ. The CDR3 runs to 11 residues. The germline V and J ends were trimmed by 3 bases and 4 bases, with 0 bases remaining between them. This CDR3 is CASSFNEKLFF. As DNA, the CDR3 is TGTGCCAGCAGCTTTAATGAAAAACTGTTTTTT.

This chain links TRBV2 with TRBJ2-2; no firm D call. Germline-derived CDR1 and CDR2 are SNHLY and FYNNEI. The length of the CDR3 is 13 residues. The V and J ends lost 6 bases and 6 bases respectively, with 11 bases between them. In DNA, the CDR3 is TGTGCCAGCAGCCTCACACCGTCCGGGGAGCTGTTTTTT. Amino acids: CASSLTPSGELFF.

The rearrangement links TRBV7-8 to TRBJ1-1; 8 bases line up with TRBD1. The V segment lost 4 bases and the J segment 1 base; nucleotides outside the gene matches: 11. The germline V gene has CDR1 SGHVS and CDR2 FQNEAQ. CDR3 length: 17 residues. In DNA, the CDR3 is TGTGCCAGCAGCTCGGACAGGGCCGTTTTGAGGAACACTGAAGCTTTCTTT. This codes for CASSSDRAVLRNTEAFF. Complete variable domain (other parts from reference TRBV7-8 and TRBJ1-1): GAGVSQSPRYKVAKRGQDVALRCDPISGHVSLFWYQQALGQGPEFLTYFQNEAQLDKSGLPSDRFFAERPEGSVSTLKIQRTQQEDSAVYLCASSSDRAVLRNTEAFFGQGTRLTVV.

J is TRBJ2-4 and V is TRBV6-5, with D maybe TRBD2 (5 bases). The CDR3 covers 14 residues. Germline V lookup: CDR1 MNHEY, CDR2 SVGAGI. V was trimmed by 7 bases and J by 3 bases, leaving 13 bases between them. The CDR3 DNA reads as TGTGCCAGCAAGGAGGCTCGGGACAAAAACATTCAGTACTTC. Amino acids: CASKEARDKNIQYF.

There are a few counts of this clone. The rearrangement uses TRBV2 and TRBJ1-4, with D uncertain. The CDR3 totals 15 residues. Trimming pared 3 bases from V and 8 bases from J, leaving 16 bases between. Germline V gene lookup returns CDR1 SNHLY and CDR2 FYNNEI. Here the CDR3 reads CASSDSVGFEEKLFF. CDR3 coding DNA: TGTGCCAGCAGTGATAGTGTGGGGTTCGAGGAAAAACTGTTTTTT.